These 9 T cell receptor beta chains originate from one sample sequenced in a study of cytomegalovirus exposure and HLA in healthy donors. This PCR relied on a set of 60 Vbeta primers and 13 Jbeta primers. Only in-frame clones appear in the TCRdb table, and some are missing; sequencing was by immunoSEQ multiplex PCR. Of around 130,000 clones listed, 83% were seen once; the top ten hold 0.95% to 1.5%. Sequenced sample: PBMCs. The receptor set was obtained from a girl aged 2 to 9 in good health and CMV-seronegative.

This rearrangement joins TRBV14 to TRBJ2-1, with 10 bases fitting TRBD2. The V gene end was trimmed by 0 bases and the J gene end by 8 bases; junction bases not matched to a gene: 16. The CDR3 is made up of 19 amino acids. Per germline, CDR1 SGHDN and CDR2 FVKESK. The CDR3 coding sequence is TGTGCCAGCAGCCAAGATAGTCTAGCGGGAGCCCTACGGAGGCATGAGCAGTTCTTC. Protein sequence: CASSQDSLAGALRRHEQFF.

In its sample, this clone was seen a few times. The chain combines TRBV5-6 with TRBJ1-2; 8 bases agree with TRBD1. The CDR3 spans 18 residues. V lost 6 bases to trimming and J lost 0 bases; unmatched junction nucleotides: 16. Germline CDR1 reads SGHDT; CDR2 reads YYEEEE. The CDR3 is CASTEGAGIQGANYGYTF. Here the CDR3 DNA reads TGTGCCAGCACCGAAGGGGCGGGAATACAGGGGGCTAACTATGGCTACACCTTC.

The chain couples TRBV15 to TRBJ1-2; D might be TRBD1 (6 bases). Germline CDR1 LNHNV, CDR2 YYDKDF (reference sequence). This CDR3 spans 15 amino acids. V lost 0 bases, J lost 4 bases, and 12 bases lay in between. This chain's CDR3 is CATSRDLTGTYGYTF. The CDR3 coding sequence is TGTGCCACCAGCAGAGATCTAACAGGGACCTATGGCTACACCTTC.

V is TRBV6-4 and J is TRBJ2-1; TRBD2 agrees at 9 bases. CDR1 MRHNA and CDR2 SNTAGT come from the germline V gene. V lost 0 bases to trimming and J lost 3 bases; unmatched junction nucleotides: 3. The length of the CDR3 is 16 residues. CDR3 protein: CASSDSASGDYNEQFF. As DNA, the CDR3 is TGTGCCAGCAGTGACTCGGCTAGCGGGGACTACAATGAGCAGTTCTTC.

This chain joins TRBV5-4 and TRBJ2-3; 8 bases are shared with TRBD2. The germline gives CDR1 SGHNT, CDR2 YYREEE (reference sequence). V trimming: 1 base; J trimming: 3 bases; junction bases outside the gene matches: 7. CDR3 length: 16 amino acids. CDR3 protein: CASSLSGGRMTDTQYF. CDR3 nucleotide sequence: TGTGCCAGCAGCTTGTCAGGCGGGAGGATGACAGATACGCAGTATTTT.

The CDR3 coding sequence is TGTGCCACCAGCGGTACAGGGGAACCCCATGAAAAACTGTTTTTT. As protein: CATSGTGEPHEKLFF. This rearrangement joins TRBV15 to TRBJ1-4, with 7 bases identical to TRBD1. Germline CDR1 is LNHNV and CDR2 is YYDKDF (reference sequence). Unmatched junction bases numbered 9, after V lost 5 bases and J lost 6 bases. This CDR3 has 15 amino acids.

This chain joins TRBV5-6 and TRBJ2-7; D may be TRBD2 (6 bases). CDR1 and CDR2 (germline): SGHDT, YYEEEE. V was pared by 0 bases and J by 1 base, with 8 bases between. The CDR3 is 14 residues long. CDR3 in DNA: TGTGCCAGCAGCTTGGCGGGGGTATCCTACGAGCAGTACTTC. Its translation: CASSLAGVSYEQYF.

This clone was detected only once. The genes are TRBV5-1 and TRBJ2-7; 7 bases are shared with TRBD1. CDR3 length equals 15 residues. Unmatched junction bases numbered 7, after V lost 0 bases and J lost 4 bases. CDR1 and CDR2 (germline): SGHRS, YFSETQ. CDR3 in DNA: TGCGCCAGCAGCTTGGGACAGGGAATGGGATACGAGCAGTACTTC. Residues: CASSLGQGMGYEQYF.

This clone was recorded a few times. This rearrangement joins TRBV27 to TRBJ1-1; D possibly corresponds to TRBD1 (5 bases). CDR1 and CDR2 (germline): MNHEY, SMNVEV (reference sequence). Trimming removed 6 bases from V and 0 bases from J, with 14 bases in between. This CDR3 region has 15 residues. The CDR3 sequence: CASRKTRVMNTEAFF. The CDR3, as DNA: TGTGCCAGCAGGAAAACCAGGGTTATGAACACTGAAGCTTTCTTT.